The clone carrying this T cell receptor beta chain occurred a few times. The data belong to a study of naive and memory T cell subsets. An equimolar mix of two oligonucleotides served as the beta constant-region primer for TRBC1 and TRBC2. Nested alpha and beta constant-region primers with the SP2 primer drove four PCR rounds on ligated cDNA. TCRdb re-called the UMI-ligation and nested PCR reads through MiXCR, storing one row per CDR3 protein. The profile shows about 23,000 distinct CDR3 sequences, 8.5% to 10% of them singletons. Germline assignment: CDR1 KGHDR and CDR2 SFDVKD. Trimming shortened V by 3 bases and J by 2 bases, and 11 bases separated the two germline ends. The CDR3 spans 15 residues.

The chain has TRBV24-1 and TRBJ2-3, with D possibly matching TRBD2 (6 bases). The TCR originated in a human donor in good health. The sample taken for sequencing was central memory CD8+ T cells from blood. CDR3 region: CATSDLSGDTDTQYF. The CDR3 coding sequence is TGTGCCACCAGTGATCTTAGCGGAGACACAGATACGCAGTATTTT.